The TCR beta chain described here comes from a study of T cells in tuberculosis. Study-level findings and limits: The stringent gate may have excluded weak CD1B-GMM tetramer binders.

After thawing and overnight rest, PBMC were stained with GMM-loaded CD1B tetramer, viability dye and anti-CD3 for sorting. The CD1B tetramers carried C32 glucose monomycolate purified from Rhodococcus equi. Tetramer-negative cells, about 97,000 per donor, were also sorted. V lost 1 base, J lost 5 bases, and 9 bases stayed unmatched. The CDR3 contains 17 residues. Germline V gene data show CDR1 as MGHRA and CDR2 as YSYEKL. No alpha-beta pairing information exists for these sequences. TCRdb's table, derived via immunoSEQ multiplex PCR, lists solely in-frame clones and lacks some. The table has some 90,000 clones, more than 75% seen once.

The chain carries TRBV4-1 and TRBJ2-1; 9 nucleotides agree with TRBD2. This clonotype was sampled from an adult woman with latent tuberculosis. The sequenced material came from CD1b-GMM tetramer-negative cells sorted from PBMCs. CDR3 sequence (DNA): TGCGCCAGCAGCCAAGCGGCGGCGGGGGGGCCTAACAATGAGCAGTTCTTC. It translates to CASSQAAAGGPNNEQFF.